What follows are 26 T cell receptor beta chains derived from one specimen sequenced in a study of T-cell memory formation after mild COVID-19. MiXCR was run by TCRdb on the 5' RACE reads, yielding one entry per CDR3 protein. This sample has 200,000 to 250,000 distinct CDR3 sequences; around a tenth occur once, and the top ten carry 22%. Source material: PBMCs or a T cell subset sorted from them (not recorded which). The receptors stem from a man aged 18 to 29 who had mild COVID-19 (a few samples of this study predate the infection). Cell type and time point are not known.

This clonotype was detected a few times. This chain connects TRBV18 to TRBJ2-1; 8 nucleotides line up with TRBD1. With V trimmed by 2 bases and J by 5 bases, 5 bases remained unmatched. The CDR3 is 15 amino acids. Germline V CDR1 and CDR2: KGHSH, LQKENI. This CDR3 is CASSPVRGQDNEQFF. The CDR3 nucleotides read TGTGCCAGCTCACCAGTCAGGGGGCAAGACAATGAGCAGTTCTTC.

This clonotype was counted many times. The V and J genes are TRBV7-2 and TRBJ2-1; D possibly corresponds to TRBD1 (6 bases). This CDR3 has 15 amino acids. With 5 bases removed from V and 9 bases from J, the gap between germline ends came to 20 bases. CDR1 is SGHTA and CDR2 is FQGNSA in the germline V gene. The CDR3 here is CASSRQGIDVSEQFF. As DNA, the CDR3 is TGTGCCAGCAGCCGCCAGGGGATAGATGTTTCTGAGCAGTTCTTC.

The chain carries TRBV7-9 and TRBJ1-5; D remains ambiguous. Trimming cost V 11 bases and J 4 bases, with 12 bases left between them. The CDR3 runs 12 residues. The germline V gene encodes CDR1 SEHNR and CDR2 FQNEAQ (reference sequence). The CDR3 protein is CASASSNQPQHF. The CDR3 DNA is TGTGCCTCAGCGTCGTCGAATCAGCCCCAGCATTTT.

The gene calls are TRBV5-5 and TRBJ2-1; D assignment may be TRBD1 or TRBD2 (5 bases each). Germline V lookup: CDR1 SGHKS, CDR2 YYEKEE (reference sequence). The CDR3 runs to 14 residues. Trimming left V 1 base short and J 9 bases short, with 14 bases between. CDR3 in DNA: TGTGCCAGCAGCTTGCCCACCCTGAGGGGTGAGCAGTTCTTC. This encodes CASSLPTLRGEQFF.

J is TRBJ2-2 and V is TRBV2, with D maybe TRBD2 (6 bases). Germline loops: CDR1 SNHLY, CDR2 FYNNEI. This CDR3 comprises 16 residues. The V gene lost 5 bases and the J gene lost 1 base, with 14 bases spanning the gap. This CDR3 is CASSSYRGRNTGELFF. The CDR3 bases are TGTGCCAGCAGTAGCTATCGGGGGAGGAACACCGGGGAGCTGTTTTTT.

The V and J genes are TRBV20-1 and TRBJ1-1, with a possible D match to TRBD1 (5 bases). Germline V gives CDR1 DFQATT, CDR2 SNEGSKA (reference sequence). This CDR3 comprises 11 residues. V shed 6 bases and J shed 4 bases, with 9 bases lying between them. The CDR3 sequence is CSAGRGTEAFF. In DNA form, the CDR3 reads TGCAGTGCGGGACGGGGCACTGAAGCTTTCTTT.

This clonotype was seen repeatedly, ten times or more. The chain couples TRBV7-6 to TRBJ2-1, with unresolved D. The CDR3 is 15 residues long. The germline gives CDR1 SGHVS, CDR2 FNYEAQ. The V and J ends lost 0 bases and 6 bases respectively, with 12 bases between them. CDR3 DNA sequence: TGTGCCAGCAGCTTAGCCCCTACCTCGGGCAATGAGCAGTTCTTC. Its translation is CASSLAPTSGNEQFF.

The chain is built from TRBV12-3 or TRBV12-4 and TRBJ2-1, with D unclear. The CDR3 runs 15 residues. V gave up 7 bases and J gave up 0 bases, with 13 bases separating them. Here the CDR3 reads CASTLGGSSYNEQFF. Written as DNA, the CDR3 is TGTGCCAGCACCTTGGGCGGAAGCTCCTACAATGAGCAGTTCTTC.

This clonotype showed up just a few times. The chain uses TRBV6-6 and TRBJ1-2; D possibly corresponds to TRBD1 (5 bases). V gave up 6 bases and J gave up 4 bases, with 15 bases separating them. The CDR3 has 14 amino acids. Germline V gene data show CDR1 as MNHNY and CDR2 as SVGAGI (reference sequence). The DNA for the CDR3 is TGTGCCAGCAGACCATGGGGGAAGGGCTATGGCTACACCTTC. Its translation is CASRPWGKGYGYTF.

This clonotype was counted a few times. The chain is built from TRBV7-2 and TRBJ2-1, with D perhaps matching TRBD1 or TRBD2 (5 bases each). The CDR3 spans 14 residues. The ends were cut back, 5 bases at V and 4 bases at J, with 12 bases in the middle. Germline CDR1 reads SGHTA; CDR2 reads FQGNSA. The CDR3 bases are TGTGCCAGCAGCGGCCGGGACGGTTACAATGAGCAGTTCTTC. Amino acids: CASSGRDGYNEQFF. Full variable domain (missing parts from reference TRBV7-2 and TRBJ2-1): GAGVSQSPSNKVTEKGKDVELRCDPISGHTALYWYRQSLGQGLEFLIYFQGNSAPDKSGLPSDRFSAERTGGSVSTLTIQRTQQEDSAVYLCASSGRDGYNEQFFGPGTRLTVL.

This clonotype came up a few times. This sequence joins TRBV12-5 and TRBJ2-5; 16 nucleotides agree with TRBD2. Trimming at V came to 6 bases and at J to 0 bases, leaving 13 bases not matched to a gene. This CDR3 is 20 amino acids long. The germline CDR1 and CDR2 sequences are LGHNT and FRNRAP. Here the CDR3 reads CASGPTPGTSGGEYQETQYF. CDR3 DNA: TGTGCTAGTGGACCCACCCCCGGGACTAGCGGGGGGGAATACCAAGAGACCCAGTACTTC.

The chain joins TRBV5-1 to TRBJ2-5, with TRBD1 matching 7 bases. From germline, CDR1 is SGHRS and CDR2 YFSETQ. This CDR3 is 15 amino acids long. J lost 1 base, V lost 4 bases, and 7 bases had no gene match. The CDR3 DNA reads TGCGCCAGCAGCCCCGACAGGGACCTCCAAGAGACCCAGTACTTC. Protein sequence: CASSPDRDLQETQYF. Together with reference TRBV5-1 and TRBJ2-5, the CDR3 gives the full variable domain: KAGVTQTPRYLIKTRGQQVTLSCSPISGHRSVSWYQQTPGQGLQFLFEYFSETQRNKGNFPGRFSGRQFSNSRSEMNVSTLELGDSALYLCASSPDRDLQETQYFGPGTRLLVL.

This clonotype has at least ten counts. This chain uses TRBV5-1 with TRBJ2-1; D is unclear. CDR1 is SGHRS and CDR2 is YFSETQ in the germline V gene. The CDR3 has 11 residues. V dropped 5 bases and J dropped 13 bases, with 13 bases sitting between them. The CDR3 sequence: CASRISSHQFF. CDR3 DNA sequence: TGCGCCAGCAGGATAAGTTCTCATCAGTTCTTC.

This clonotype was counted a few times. CDR3 region: CASSSPFSVDTQYF. CDR3 nucleotide sequence: TGTGCCAGCAGCTCCCCGTTTAGCGTAGATACGCAGTATTTT. V usage is TRBV5-4 and J usage is TRBJ2-3; D is possibly TRBD2 (5 bases). Germline-derived CDR1 and CDR2 are SGHNT and YYREEE (reference sequence). CDR3 length equals 14 residues. Trimming took 3 bases from V and 5 from J, leaving 13 bases between them.

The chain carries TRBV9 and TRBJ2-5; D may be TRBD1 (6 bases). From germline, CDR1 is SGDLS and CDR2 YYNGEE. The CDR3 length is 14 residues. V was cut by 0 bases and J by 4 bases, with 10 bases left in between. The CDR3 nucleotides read TGTGCCAGCAGCGTAGGCCCAGGGGTAGAGACCCAGTACTTC. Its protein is CASSVGPGVETQYF.

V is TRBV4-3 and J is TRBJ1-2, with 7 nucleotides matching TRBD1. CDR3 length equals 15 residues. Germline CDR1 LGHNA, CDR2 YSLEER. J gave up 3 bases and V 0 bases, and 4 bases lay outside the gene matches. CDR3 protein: CASSQDLGTDYGYTF. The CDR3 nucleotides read TGCGCCAGCAGCCAAGATCTAGGGACAGACTATGGCTACACCTTC.

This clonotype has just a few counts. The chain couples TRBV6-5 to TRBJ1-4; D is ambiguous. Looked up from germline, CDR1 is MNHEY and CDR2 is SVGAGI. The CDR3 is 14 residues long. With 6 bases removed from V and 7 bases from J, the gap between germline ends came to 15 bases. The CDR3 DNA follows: TGTGCCAGCAGAGACTTCAAGGGTGGTGAAAAACTGTTTTTT. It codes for CASRDFKGGEKLFF.

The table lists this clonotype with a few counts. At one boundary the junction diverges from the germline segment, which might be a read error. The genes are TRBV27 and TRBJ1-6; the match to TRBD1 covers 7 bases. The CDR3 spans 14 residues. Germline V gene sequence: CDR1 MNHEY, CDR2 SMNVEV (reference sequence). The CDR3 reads CASGLVRDSQGLHF. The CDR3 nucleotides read TGTGCCAGCGGTTTGGTCCGGGACAGTCAGGGCCTCCACTTT.

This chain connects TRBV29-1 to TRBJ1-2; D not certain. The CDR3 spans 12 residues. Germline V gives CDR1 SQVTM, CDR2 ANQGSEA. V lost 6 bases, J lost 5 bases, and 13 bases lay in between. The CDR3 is CSVADLRYGYTF. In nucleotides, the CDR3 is TGCAGCGTGGCGGACTTGAGATATGGCTACACCTTC.

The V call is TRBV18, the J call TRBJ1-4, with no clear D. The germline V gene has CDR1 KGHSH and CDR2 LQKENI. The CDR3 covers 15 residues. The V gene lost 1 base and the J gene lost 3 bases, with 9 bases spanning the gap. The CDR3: CASSPRTGSNEKLFF. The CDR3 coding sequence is TGTGCCAGCTCACCACGAACCGGGTCTAATGAAAAACTGTTTTTT. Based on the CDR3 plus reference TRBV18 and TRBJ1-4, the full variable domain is NAGVMQNPRHLVRRRGQEARLRCSPMKGHSHVYWYRQLPEEGLKFMVYLQKENIIDESGMPKERFSAEFPKEGPSILRIQQVVRGDSAAYFCASSPRTGSNEKLFFGSGTQLSVL.

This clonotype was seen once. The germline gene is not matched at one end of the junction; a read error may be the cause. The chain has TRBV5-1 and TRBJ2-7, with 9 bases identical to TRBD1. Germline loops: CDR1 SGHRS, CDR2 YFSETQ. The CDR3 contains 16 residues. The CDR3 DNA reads TGCGCCAGCAGCCTAAATACAGGGGGCGTTCACTACGAGAAGTACTTC. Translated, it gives CASSLNTGGVHYEKYF.

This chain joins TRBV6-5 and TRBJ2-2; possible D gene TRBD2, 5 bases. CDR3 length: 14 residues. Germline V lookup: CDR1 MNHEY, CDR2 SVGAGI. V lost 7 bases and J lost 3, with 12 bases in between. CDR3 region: CASKRVGDTGELFF. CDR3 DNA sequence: TGTGCCAGCAAGAGGGTGGGCGACACCGGGGAGCTGTTTTTT.

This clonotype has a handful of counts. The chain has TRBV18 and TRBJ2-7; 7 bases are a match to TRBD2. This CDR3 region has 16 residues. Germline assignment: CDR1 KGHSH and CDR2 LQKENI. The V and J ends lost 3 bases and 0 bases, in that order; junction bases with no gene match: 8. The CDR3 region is CASSPGEGMYSYEQYF. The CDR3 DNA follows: TGTGCCAGCTCACCGGGGGAGGGAATGTACTCCTACGAGCAGTACTTC.

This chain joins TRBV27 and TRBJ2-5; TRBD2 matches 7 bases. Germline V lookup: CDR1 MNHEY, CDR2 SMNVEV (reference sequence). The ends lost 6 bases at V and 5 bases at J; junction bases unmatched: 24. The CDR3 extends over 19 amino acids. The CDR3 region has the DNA TGTGCCAGCAGAGGGGTCGGGTTTTCAAGTCTAGCGGCCGAGGAGACCCAGTACTTC. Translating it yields CASRGVGFSSLAAEETQYF.

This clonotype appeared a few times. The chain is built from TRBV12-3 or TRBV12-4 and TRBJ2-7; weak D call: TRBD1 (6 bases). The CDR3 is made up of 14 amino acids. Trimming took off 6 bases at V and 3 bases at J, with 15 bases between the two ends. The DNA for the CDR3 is TGTGCCAGCAGATCCGGGACACAGAGCTACGAGCAGTACTTC. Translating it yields CASRSGTQSYEQYF.

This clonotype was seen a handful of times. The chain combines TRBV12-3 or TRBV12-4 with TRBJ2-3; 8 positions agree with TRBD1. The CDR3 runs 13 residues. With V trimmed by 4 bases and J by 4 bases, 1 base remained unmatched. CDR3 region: CASSWTGSDTQYF. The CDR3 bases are TGTGCCAGCAGTTGGACAGGGTCAGATACGCAGTATTTT.